These 19 T cell receptor beta chains were all obtained from the same sample, sequenced in a study of blood T cell repertoires in COVID-19. TCRdb's table, derived via immunoSEQ multiplex PCR, lists solely in-frame clones and lacks some. The repertoire holds 100,000 or so clones, with around 89% as singletons. The sequencing input was peripheral blood. All receptors derive from a human donor with acute or convalescent COVID-19. The donor label of this sample is uncertain.

The chain carries TRBV6-5 and TRBJ2-7, with 7 bases matching TRBD2. Trimming removed 6 bases from V and 3 bases from J; junction bases left unmatched: 8. The CDR3 covers 14 residues. Germline lookup yields CDR1 MNHEY and CDR2 SVGAGI. The CDR3 region is CASSPSGIYYEQYF. The CDR3 DNA follows: TGTGCCAGCAGCCCGAGCGGGATTTACTACGAGCAGTACTTC.

V is TRBV7-9 and J is TRBJ2-1; D remains unclear. Germline V gene data show CDR1 as SEHNR and CDR2 as FQNEAQ (reference sequence). Trimming removed 4 bases from V and 2 bases from J, with 12 bases in between. CDR3 length equals 15 residues. The CDR3 DNA reads TGTGCCAGCAGCTCTAGACCGGTCACCTACAATGAGCAGTTCTTC. Protein product: CASSSRPVTYNEQFF.

This clone appeared a single time. V is TRBV18 and J is TRBJ1-6, with a weak D call TRBD1 (5 bases). The CDR3 is made up of 16 amino acids. CDR1 and CDR2 from the germline V gene are KGHSH and LQKENI. Trimming pared 3 bases from V and 7 bases from J, leaving 16 bases between. This chain's CDR3 is CASSPAQEGQNSPLHF. In DNA, the CDR3 is TGTGCCAGCTCACCCGCCCAGGAGGGGCAGAATTCACCCCTCCACTTT.

Notes on this clone: A read error may account for a junction end that differs from germline. V gene TRBV28 combines with J gene TRBJ2-7; tentatively, D is TRBD1 (6 bases). There are 11 residues in the CDR3. Germline CDR1 and CDR2: MDHEN and SYDVKM. The CDR3 nucleotides read TGTGCCAGCAGCTCCCTCCGGGGACACCTCTTC. It encodes CASSSLRGHLF.

This chain joins TRBV6-6 and TRBJ1-2, with D perhaps matching TRBD1 (6 bases). The V gene lost 0 bases and the J gene lost 8 bases, with 13 bases spanning the gap. This CDR3 is 14 amino acids long. Germline-derived CDR1 and CDR2 are MNHNY and SVGAGI (reference sequence). The CDR3: CASSYSGVGQGYTF. In nucleotides, the CDR3 is TGTGCCAGCAGTTACTCAGGGGTTGGACAGGGCTACACCTTC.

The V and J genes are TRBV6-5 and TRBJ1-6; perhaps TRBD1 as D (6 bases). The CDR3 runs to 14 residues. CDR1 and CDR2 from the germline V gene are MNHEY and SVGAGI. Trimming pared 6 bases from V and 8 bases from J, leaving 14 bases between. In nucleotides, the CDR3 is TGTGCCAGCAGATCGGGACACGGCGATTCACCCCTCCACTTT. Residues: CASRSGHGDSPLHF.

In nucleotides, the CDR3 is TGCGCCAGCAGCCTCGGACAGCGCAATTCACCCCTCCACTTT. Protein sequence: CASSLGQRNSPLHF. The rearrangement joins TRBV4-3 to TRBJ1-6; D may be TRBD1 (6 bases). The CDR3 loop spans 14 amino acids. Per germline, CDR1 LGHNA and CDR2 YSLEER. V lost 4 bases to trimming and J lost 7 bases, with 11 bases between them.

The chain joins TRBV7-9 to TRBJ1-1; no firm D call. V was pared by 7 bases and J by 0 bases, with 9 bases between. The CDR3 length is 13 residues. CDR1 and CDR2 (germline): SEHNR, FQNEAQ (reference sequence). CDR3 nucleotide sequence: TGTGCCAGCAAAGTAGCCATGAACACTGAAGCTTTCTTT. Translation gives CASKVAMNTEAFF.

The V and J genes are TRBV27 and TRBJ2-4, with 12 bases fitting TRBD2. Per germline, CDR1 MNHEY and CDR2 SMNVEV (reference sequence). CDR3 size: 16 residues. J lost 4 bases, V lost 5 bases, and 6 bases had no gene match. CDR3 sequence: CASSTRLAGEKNIQYF. The CDR3 nucleotides are TGTGCCAGCAGTACGAGACTAGCGGGAGAGAAAAACATTCAGTACTTC.

The chain combines TRBV7-8 with TRBJ2-5; TRBD2 matches at 11 bases. The CDR3 extends over 15 amino acids. V trimming: 3 bases; J trimming: 4 bases; junction bases outside the gene matches: 4. The V gene's germline CDR1 is SGHVS and CDR2 FQNEAQ. The CDR3 reads CASSLGGTSGETQYF. The CDR3 DNA follows: TGTGCCAGCAGCTTGGGGGGGACTAGCGGAGAGACCCAGTACTTC.

The chain couples TRBV10-3 to TRBJ2-1, with 7 bases lining up with TRBD2. The CDR3 runs to 15 residues. The V and J ends lost 6 bases and 3 bases, in that order; junction bases with no gene match: 8. CDR1 is ENHRY and CDR2 is SYGVKD in the germline V gene. DNA of the CDR3: TGTGCCATCAGGGGGGGGTTTGAAAACTACAATGAGCAGTTCTTC. This gives the protein CAIRGGFENYNEQFF.

The J gene is TRBJ1-2, the V gene TRBV9; D perhaps matches TRBD1 (5 bases). Germline-derived CDR1 and CDR2 are SGDLS and YYNGEE. Trimming left V 3 bases short and J 10 bases short, with 16 bases between. The CDR3 has 13 residues. The CDR3 DNA reads TGTGCCAGCAGCGCGCGGGGGGAATCAGCCTACACCTTC. Translation: CASSARGESAYTF.

V and J are TRBV18 and TRBJ1-2, with 8 bases lining up with TRBD1. This CDR3 has 14 residues. CDR1 and CDR2 from the germline V gene are KGHSH and LQKENI. V lost 6 bases and J lost 4; bases outside the gene matches: 7. The CDR3 DNA reads as TGTGCCAGCTCTTCTGGACAGGGCTTCTATGGCTACACCTTC. Translated, it gives CASSSGQGFYGYTF.

This CDR3 reads CAISERGSGRVTYNEQFF. In nucleotides, the CDR3 is TGTGCCATCAGTGAAAGGGGTAGCGGGAGGGTAACCTACAATGAGCAGTTCTTC. V gene TRBV10-3 combines with J gene TRBJ2-1; 11 nucleotides line up with TRBD2. The CDR3 consists of 18 residues. The V gene's germline CDR1 is ENHRY and CDR2 SYGVKD. After removal of 3 bases from V and 2 bases from J, the junction contained 9 bases not matched to a gene.

This CDR3 reads CASGLAGTGGFVNTEAFF. The DNA of the CDR3 is TGTGCTAGTGGTTTGGCCGGGACAGGGGGCTTTGTGAACACTGAAGCTTTCTTT. V and J are TRBV12-5 and TRBJ1-1; TRBD1 matches at 12 bases. In germline, CDR1 is LGHNT, CDR2 FRNRAP. With 1 base clipped from V and 0 bases from J, the junction kept 6 bases outside the gene matches. This CDR3 has 18 amino acids. Filled out from reference TRBV12-5 and TRBJ1-1, the complete variable domain reads DARVTQTPRHKVTEMGQEVTMRCQPILGHNTVFWYRQTMMQGLELLAYFRNRAPLDDSGMPKDRFSAEMPDATLATLKIQPSEPRDSAVYFCASGLAGTGGFVNTEAFFGQGTRLTVV.

Of note for this clone: This same CDR3 is encoded by further DNA sequences in the sample. The genes are TRBV5-1 and TRBJ2-1; the D is unclear. Trimming took off 0 bases at V and 0 bases at J, with 4 bases between the two ends. There are 14 residues in the CDR3. Germline CDR1 and CDR2: SGHRS and YFSETQ. CDR3 amino acids: CASSLASSYNEQFF. The CDR3 region has the DNA TGCGCCAGCAGCTTGGCCAGCTCCTACAATGAGCAGTTCTTC.

The chain links TRBV7-2 to TRBJ2-7; possible D gene TRBD1, 5 bases. Trimming left V 2 bases short and J 5 bases short, with 13 bases between. The germline V gene has CDR1 SGHTA and CDR2 FQGNSA. This CDR3 has 14 amino acids. CDR3 DNA sequence: TGTGCCAGCAGCTTACTTCAGGGTTTGGACGAGCAGTACTTC. This encodes CASSLLQGLDEQYF.

The J gene is TRBJ2-5, the V gene TRBV6-1; 10 nucleotides agree with TRBD2. The germline V gene encodes CDR1 MNHNS and CDR2 SASEGT. J gave up 2 bases and V 1 base, and 7 bases lay outside the gene matches. This CDR3 is built from 17 residues. DNA for the CDR3: TGTGCCAGCAGTGAAGACTTGGCAGCGGGGGGGCAAGAGACCCAGTACTTC. This gives the protein CASSEDLAAGGQETQYF.

This rearrangement joins TRBV2 to TRBJ2-1; TRBD2 agrees at 8 bases. CDR3 size: 13 residues. Germline CDR1 reads SNHLY; CDR2 reads FYNNEI. V lost 7 bases, J lost 2 bases, and 1 base stayed unmatched. The CDR3 nucleotides read TGTGCCAGCAAAGCGGGGGCCTACAATGAGCAGTTCTTC. Encoded protein: CASKAGAYNEQFF.